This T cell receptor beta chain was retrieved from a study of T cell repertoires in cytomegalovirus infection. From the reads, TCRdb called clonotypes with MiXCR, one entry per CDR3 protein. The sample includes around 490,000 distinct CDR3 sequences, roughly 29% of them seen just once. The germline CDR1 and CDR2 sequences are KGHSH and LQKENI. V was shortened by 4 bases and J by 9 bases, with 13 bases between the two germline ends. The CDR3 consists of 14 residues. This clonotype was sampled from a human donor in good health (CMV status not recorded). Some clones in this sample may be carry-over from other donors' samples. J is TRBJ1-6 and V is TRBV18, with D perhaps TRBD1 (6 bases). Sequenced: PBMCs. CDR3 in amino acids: CASSLDRIGSPLHF. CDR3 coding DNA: TGTGCCAGCTCACTCGACAGGATTGGTTCACCCCTCCACTTT.